These 2 T cell receptor beta chains share one sample of origin, sequenced in a study of T cell repertoires in cytomegalovirus infection. Which antigens these TCRs recognize remains unknown. TCRdb redid the calling of the reads with MiXCR, one entry per CDR3 protein. Among roughly 700,000 distinct CDR3 sequences listed, approximately 33% were seen once. The specimen was cultured PBMCs, collected from culture after CMV antigen stimulation. These receptors originate from a human donor in good health (CMV status not recorded). Some clones in this sample may be carry-over from other donors' samples.

This clonotype was counted many times. This chain connects TRBV7-2 to TRBJ2-5; D is perhaps TRBD2 (6 bases). Germline V gene sequence: CDR1 SGHTA, CDR2 FQGNSA. This CDR3 spans 14 amino acids. V was shortened by 5 bases and J by 5 bases, with 15 bases between the two germline ends. The CDR3 loop is CASSEGGFWETQYF. CDR3 coding DNA: TGTGCCAGCAGCGAGGGAGGCTTTTGGGAGACCCAGTACTTC.

V gene TRBV7-2 combines with J gene TRBJ2-5; no definite D call. V lost 6 bases, J lost 4 bases, and 12 bases lay in between. The CDR3 totals 13 residues. Per the germline V gene, CDR1 is SGHTA and CDR2 is FQGNSA. The CDR3 DNA is TGTGCCAGCAGTCGACTGTCGGGAGAGACCCAGTACTTC. It codes for CASSRLSGETQYF.